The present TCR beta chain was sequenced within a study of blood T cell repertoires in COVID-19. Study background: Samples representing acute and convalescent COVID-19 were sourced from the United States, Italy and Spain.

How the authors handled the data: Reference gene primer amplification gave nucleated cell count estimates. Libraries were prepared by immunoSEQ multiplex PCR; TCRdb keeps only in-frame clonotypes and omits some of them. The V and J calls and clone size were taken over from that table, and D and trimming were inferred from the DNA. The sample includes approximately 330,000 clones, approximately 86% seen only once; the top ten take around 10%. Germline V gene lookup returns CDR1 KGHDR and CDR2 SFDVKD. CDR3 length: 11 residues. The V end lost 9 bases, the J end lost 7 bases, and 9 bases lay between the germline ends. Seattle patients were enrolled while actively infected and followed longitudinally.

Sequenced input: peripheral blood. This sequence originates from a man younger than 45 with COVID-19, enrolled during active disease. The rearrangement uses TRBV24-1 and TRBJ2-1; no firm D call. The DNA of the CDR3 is TGTGCCACCGCTCGAGGAAATGAGCAGTTCTTC. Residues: CATARGNEQFF.